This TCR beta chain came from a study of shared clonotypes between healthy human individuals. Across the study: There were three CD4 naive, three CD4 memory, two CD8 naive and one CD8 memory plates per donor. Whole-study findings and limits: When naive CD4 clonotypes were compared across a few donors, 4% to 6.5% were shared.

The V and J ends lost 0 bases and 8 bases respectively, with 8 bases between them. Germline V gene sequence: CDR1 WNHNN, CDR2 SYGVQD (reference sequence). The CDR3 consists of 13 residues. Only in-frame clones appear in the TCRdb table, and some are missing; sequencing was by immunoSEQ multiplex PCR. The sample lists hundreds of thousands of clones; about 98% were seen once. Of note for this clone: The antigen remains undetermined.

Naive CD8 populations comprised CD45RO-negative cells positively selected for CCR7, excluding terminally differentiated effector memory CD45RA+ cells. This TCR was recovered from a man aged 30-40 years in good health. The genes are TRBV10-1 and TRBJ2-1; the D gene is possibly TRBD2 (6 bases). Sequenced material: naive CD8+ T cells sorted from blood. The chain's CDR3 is CASSESERDEQFF. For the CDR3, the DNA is TGCGCCAGCAGTGAGTCGGAGCGGGATGAGCAGTTCTTC.